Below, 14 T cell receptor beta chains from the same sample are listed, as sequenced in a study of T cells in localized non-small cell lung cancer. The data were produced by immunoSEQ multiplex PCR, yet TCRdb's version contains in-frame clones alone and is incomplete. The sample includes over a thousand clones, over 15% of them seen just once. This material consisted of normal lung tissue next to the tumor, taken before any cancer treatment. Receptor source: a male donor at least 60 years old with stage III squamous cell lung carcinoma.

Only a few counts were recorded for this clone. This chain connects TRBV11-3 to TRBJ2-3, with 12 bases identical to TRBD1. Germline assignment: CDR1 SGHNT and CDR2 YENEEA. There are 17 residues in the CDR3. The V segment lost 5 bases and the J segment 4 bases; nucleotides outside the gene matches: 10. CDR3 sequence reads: CASSPGTGGGLSDTQYF. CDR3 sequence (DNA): TGTGCCAGCAGCCCTGGGACAGGGGGCGGTTTGTCAGATACGCAGTATTTT.

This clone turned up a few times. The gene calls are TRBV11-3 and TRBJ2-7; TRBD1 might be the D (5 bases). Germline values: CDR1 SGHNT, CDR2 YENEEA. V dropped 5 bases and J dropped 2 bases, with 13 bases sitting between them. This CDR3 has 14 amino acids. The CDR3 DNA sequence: TGTGCCAGCAGCCGCGGAAGACAGACCTACGAGCAGTACTTC. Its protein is CASSRGRQTYEQYF. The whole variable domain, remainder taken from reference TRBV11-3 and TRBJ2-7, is EAGVVQSPRYKIIEKKQPVAFWCNPISGHNTLYWYLQNLGQGPELLIRYENEEAVDDSQLPKDRFSAERLKGVDSTLKIQPAELGDSAVYLCASSRGRQTYEQYFGPGTRLTVT.

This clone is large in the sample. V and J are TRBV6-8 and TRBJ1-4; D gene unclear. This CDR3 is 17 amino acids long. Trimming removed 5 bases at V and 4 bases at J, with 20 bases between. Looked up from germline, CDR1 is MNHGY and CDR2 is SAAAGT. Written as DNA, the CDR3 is TGTGCCAGCAGTGATGGGTGGTCATGGGGAAATAATGAAAAACTGTTTTTT. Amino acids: CASSDGWSWGNNEKLFF.

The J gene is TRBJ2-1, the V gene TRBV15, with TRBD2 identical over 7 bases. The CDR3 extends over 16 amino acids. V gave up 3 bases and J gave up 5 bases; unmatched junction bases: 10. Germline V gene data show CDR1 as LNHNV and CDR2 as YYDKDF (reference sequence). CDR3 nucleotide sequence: TGTGCCACCAGCAGTGGTCCTGGCGGGGGAAACAATGAGCAGTTCTTC. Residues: CATSSGPGGGNNEQFF.

As DNA, the CDR3 is TGCGCCAGCAGCCAAGAACCGGGGAGAGGGGAGACCCAGTACTTC. Protein sequence: CASSQEPGRGETQYF. This chain connects TRBV4-1 to TRBJ2-5; a possible D gene is TRBD2 (5 bases). Per germline, CDR1 MGHRA and CDR2 YSYEKL. V dropped 0 bases and J dropped 5 bases, with 13 bases sitting between them. The CDR3 consists of 15 residues.

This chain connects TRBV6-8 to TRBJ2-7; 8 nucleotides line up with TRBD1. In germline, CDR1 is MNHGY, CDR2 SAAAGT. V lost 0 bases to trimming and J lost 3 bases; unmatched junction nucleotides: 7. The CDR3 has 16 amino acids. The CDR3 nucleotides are TGTGCCAGCAGTTACTCTGCGACAGGGGAGGTCTACGAGCAGTACTTC. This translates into CASSYSATGEVYEQYF.

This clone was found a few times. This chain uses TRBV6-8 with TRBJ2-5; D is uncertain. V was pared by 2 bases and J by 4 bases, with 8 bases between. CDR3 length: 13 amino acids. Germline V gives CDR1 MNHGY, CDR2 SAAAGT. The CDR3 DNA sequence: TGTGCCAGCAGTTACGGTGGCGGAGAGACCCAGTACTTC. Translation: CASSYGGGETQYF.

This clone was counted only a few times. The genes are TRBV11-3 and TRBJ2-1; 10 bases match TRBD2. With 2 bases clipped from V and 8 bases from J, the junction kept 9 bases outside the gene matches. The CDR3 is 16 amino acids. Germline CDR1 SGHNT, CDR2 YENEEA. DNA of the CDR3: TGTGCCAGCAGCTTACCTAGCGGGGGAGTGGAGGATGAGCAGTTCTTC. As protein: CASSLPSGGVEDEQFF.

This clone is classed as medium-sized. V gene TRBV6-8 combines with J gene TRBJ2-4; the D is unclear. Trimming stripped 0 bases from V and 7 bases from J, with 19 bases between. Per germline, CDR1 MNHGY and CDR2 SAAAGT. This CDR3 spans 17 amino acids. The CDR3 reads CASSYSSNSLVRNIQYF. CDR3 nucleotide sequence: TGTGCCAGCAGTTACTCGAGTAACAGCCTAGTTCGGAACATTCAGTACTTC.

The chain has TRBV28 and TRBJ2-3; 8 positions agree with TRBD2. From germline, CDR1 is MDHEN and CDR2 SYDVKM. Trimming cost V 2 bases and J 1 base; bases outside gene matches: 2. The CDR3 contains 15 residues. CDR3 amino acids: CASSLPAGGTDTQYF. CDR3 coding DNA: TGTGCCAGCAGTTTACCAGCGGGGGGCACAGATACGCAGTATTTT.

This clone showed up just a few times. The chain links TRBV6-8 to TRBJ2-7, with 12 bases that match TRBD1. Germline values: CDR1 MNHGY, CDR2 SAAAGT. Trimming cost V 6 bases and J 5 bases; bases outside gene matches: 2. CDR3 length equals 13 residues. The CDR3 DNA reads TGTGCCAGCAGGGGACAGGGGGCCCACGAGCAGTACTTC. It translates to CASRGQGAHEQYF.

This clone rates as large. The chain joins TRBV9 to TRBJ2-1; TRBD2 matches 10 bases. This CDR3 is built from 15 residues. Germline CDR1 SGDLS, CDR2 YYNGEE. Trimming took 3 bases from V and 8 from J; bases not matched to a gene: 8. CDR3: CASSDRSGGAHEQFF. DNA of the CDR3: TGTGCCAGCAGCGATAGGAGCGGGGGGGCCCATGAGCAGTTCTTC. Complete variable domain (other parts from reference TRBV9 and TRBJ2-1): DSGVTQTPKHLITATGQRVTLRCSPRSGDLSVYWYQQSLDQGLQFLIQYYNGEERAKGNILERFSAQQFPDLHSELNLSSLELGDSALYFCASSDRSGGAHEQFFGPGTRLTVL.

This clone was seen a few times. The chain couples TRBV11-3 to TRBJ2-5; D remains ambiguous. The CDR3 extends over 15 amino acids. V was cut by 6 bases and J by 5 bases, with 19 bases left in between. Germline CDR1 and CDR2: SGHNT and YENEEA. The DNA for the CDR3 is TGTGCCAGCAGATCATCCTGGGAATTGTTGGAGACCCAGTACTTC. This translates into CASRSSWELLETQYF.

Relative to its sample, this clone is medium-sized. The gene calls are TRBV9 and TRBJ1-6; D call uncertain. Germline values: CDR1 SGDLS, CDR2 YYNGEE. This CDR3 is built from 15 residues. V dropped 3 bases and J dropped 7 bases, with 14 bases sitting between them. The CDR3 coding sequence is TGTGCCAGCAGCGCTGAACAAAGGGAGAATTCACCCCTCCACTTT. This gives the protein CASSAEQRENSPLHF.